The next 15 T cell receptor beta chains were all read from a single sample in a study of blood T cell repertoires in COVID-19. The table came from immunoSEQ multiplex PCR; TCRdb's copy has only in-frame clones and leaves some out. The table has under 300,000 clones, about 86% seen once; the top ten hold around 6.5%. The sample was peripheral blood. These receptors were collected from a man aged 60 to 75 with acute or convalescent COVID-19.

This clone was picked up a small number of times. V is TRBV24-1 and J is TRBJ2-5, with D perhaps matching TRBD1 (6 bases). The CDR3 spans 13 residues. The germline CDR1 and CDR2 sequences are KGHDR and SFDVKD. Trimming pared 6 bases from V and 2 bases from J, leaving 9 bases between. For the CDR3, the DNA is TGTGCCACCAGTACAGGGCAGCAAGAGACCCAGTACTTC. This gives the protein CATSTGQQETQYF.

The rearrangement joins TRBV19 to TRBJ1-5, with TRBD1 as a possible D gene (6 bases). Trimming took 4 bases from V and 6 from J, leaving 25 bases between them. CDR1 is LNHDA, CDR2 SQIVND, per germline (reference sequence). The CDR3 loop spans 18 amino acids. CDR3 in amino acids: CASSTANKGGVGRQPQHF. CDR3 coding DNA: TGTGCCAGTAGTACCGCAAACAAGGGGGGGGTCGGGCGTCAGCCCCAGCATTTT.

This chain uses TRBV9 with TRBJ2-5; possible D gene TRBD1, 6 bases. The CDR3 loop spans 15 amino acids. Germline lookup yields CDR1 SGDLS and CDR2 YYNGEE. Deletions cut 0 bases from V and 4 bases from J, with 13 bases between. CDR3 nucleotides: TGTGCCAGCAGCGTAGACGAGGGGGTCACAGAGACCCAGTACTTC. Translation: CASSVDEGVTETQYF.

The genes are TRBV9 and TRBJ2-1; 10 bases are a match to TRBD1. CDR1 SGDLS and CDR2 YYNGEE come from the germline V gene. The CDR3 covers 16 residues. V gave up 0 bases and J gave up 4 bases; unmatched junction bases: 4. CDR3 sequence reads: CASSVDRDRGYNEQFF. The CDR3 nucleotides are TGTGCCAGCAGCGTAGACCGGGACAGGGGTTACAATGAGCAGTTCTTC. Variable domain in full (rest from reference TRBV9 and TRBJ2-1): DSGVTQTPKHLITATGQRVTLRCSPRSGDLSVYWYQQSLDQGLQFLIQYYNGEERAKGNILERFSAQQFPDLHSELNLSSLELGDSALYFCASSVDRDRGYNEQFFGPGTRLTVL.

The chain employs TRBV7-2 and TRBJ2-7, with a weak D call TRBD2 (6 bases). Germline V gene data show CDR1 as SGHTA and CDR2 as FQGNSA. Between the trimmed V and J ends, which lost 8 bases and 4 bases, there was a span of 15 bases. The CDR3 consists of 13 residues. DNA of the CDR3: TGTGCCAGCGGCAGACTAGTTCCATACGAGCAGTACTTC. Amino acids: CASGRLVPYEQYF.

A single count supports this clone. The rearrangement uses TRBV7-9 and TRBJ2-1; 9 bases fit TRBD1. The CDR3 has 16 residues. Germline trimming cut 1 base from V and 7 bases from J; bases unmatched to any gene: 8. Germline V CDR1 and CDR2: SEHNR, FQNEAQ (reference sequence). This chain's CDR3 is CASSLEKGQGQNEQFF. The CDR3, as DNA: TGTGCCAGCAGCTTAGAGAAGGGACAGGGTCAGAATGAGCAGTTCTTC.

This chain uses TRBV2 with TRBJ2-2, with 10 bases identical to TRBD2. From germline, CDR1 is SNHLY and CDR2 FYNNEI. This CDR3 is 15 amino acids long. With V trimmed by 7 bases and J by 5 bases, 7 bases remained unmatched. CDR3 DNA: TGTGCCAGCACCTGGGGAGCGGGAGGGACCGGGGAGCTGTTTTTT. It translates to CASTWGAGGTGELFF.

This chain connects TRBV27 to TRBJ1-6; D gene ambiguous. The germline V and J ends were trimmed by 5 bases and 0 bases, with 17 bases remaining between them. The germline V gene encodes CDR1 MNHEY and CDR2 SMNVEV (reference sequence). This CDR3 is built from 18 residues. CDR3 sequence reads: CASSPIAPGSSYNSPLHF. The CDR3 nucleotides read TGTGCCAGCAGTCCCATCGCCCCGGGGAGCTCCTATAATTCACCCCTCCACTTT.

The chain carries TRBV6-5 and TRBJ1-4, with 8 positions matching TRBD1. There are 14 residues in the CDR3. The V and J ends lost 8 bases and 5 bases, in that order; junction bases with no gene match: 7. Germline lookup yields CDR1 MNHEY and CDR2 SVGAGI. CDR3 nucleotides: TGTGCCAGCGCGCCCCGGACAGGGAATGAAAAACTGTTTTTT. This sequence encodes CASAPRTGNEKLFF.

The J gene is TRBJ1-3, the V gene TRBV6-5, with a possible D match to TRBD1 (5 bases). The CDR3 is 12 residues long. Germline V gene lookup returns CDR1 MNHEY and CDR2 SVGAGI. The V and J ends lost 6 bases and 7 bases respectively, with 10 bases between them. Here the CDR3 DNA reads TGTGCCAGCAGGGCTGGGGGGAACACCATATATTTT. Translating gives CASRAGGNTIYF.

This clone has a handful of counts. CDR3 protein: CSLGSNEQFF. CDR3 sequence (DNA): TGCAGCCTGGGGAGCAATGAGCAGTTCTTC. The chain uses TRBV29-1 and TRBJ2-1, with a tentative D call TRBD2 (5 bases). V was clipped by 8 bases and J by 6 bases, with 8 bases between them. Germline loops: CDR1 SQVTM, CDR2 ANQGSEA. The CDR3 is 10 amino acids.

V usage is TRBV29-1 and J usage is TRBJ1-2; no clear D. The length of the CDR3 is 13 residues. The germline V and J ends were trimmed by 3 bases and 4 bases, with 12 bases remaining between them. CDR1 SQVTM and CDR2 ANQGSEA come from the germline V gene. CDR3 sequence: CSVDTTGFYGYTF. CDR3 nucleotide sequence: TGCAGCGTTGATACGACGGGATTCTATGGCTACACCTTC.

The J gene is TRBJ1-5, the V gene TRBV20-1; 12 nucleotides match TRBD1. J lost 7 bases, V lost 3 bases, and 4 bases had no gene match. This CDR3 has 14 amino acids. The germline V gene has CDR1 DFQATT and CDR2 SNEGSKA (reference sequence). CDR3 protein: CSASPGQGAQPQHF. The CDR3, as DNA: TGCAGTGCTAGTCCGGGACAGGGGGCCCAGCCCCAGCATTTT.

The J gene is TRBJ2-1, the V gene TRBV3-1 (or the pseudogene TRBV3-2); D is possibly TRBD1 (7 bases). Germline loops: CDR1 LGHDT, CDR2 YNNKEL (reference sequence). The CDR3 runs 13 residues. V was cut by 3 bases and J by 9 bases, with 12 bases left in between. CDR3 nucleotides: TGTGCCAGCAGCCAGCGACAGGGAGGTGAGCAGTTCTTC. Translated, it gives CASSQRQGGEQFF.

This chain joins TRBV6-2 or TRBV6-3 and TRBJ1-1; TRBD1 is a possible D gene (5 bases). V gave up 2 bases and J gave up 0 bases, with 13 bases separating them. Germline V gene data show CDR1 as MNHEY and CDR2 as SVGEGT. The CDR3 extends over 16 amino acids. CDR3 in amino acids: CASSYRDLLMNTEAFF. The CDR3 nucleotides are TGTGCCAGCAGTTACCGGGACTTACTGATGAACACTGAAGCTTTCTTT.